This T cell receptor (beta chain) was sequenced in a study of cytomegalovirus exposure and HLA in healthy donors. Study-wide findings and caveats: There were some public TCRs occurring in many donors, but most TCR sequences were rare.

PCR used 60 Vbeta primers and 13 Jbeta primers. Produced via immunoSEQ multiplex PCR; TCRdb's table is partial and in-frame only. The sample has approximately 75,000 clones; about three quarters are singletons. This CDR3 has 16 amino acids. From germline, CDR1 is SGHRS and CDR2 YFSETQ. J was trimmed by 4 bases and V by 3 bases; bases with no gene match: 5. With respect to this clone: Its specificity is unknown.

This sequence was found in a male donor in good health and CMV-seronegative. Sequencing was carried out using PBMCs. The chain has TRBV5-1 and TRBJ2-3; 13 bases map to TRBD2. The CDR3 coding sequence is TGCGCCAGCAGCTCCATAACTAGCGGGGGGGCAGATACGCAGTATTTT. The encoded protein is CASSSITSGGADTQYF. Based on the CDR3 plus reference TRBV5-1 and TRBJ2-3, the full variable domain is KAGVTQTPRYLIKTRGQQVTLSCSPISGHRSVSWYQQTPGQGLQFLFEYFSETQRNKGNFPGRFSGRQFSNSRSEMNVSTLELGDSALYLCASSSITSGGADTQYFGPGTRLTVL.